This TCR beta chain is drawn from a study of control samples from healthy donors and cancer patients. Some clones are missing from TCRdb's copy, which holds only in-frame ones; the method was immunoSEQ multiplex PCR. The sample includes 85,000 to 90,000 clones, roughly 86% of them seen just once. The CDR3 length is 16 residues. This receptor was identified in a man younger than 40 in good health. The rearrangement links TRBV21-1 to TRBJ2-3; the DNA was not compared with TRBD2, the D call given in the table. TRBV21-1 is a documented pseudogene. Input material: blood. CDR3 in DNA: TGTGCCAGCAGCACAAGCGAACGGGGGAGCACAGATACGCAGTATTTT. Translation gives CASSTSERGSTDTQYF.